A selection of T cell receptor beta chains follows, all from one sample in a study of blood T cells in healthy people across ages. TCRdb used MiXCR to reprocess the 5' RACE reads, holding one entry per CDR3 protein. The sample has 1.2 million to 1.5 million distinct CDR3 sequences; approximately 38% are singletons. The sequenced material came from blood. The receptors stem from a woman aged 18-30 years in good health. Each CDR3 is given with its conserved first and last residue. D genes are given only for firm matches. Clone size, where shown, is once, few, many, or a class for clones that have expanded.

j_gene	len	d_gene	abundance	v_gene	CDR3aa	CDR3nt
TRBJ1-2	12	NA	NA	TRBV2	CASSGDIGGYTF	TGTGCCAGCAGTGGGGACATAGGTGGCTACACCTTC
TRBJ2-7	14	NA	once	TRBV5-4	CASSSLPGSYEQYF	TGTGCCAGCAGCTCCCTTCCGGGCTCCTACGAGCAGTACTTC
TRBJ1-5	14	TRBD1	few	TRBV6-6	CASSLGQGAQPQHF	TGTGCCAGCAGCCTGGGACAGGGGGCACAGCCCCAGCATTTT
TRBJ1-6	15	NA	few	TRBV7-9	CASSLVSGTNSPLHF	TGTGCCAGCAGCTTAGTCTCGGGCACGAATTCACCCCTCCACTTT
TRBJ1-1	16	NA	NA	TRBV12-3/TRBV12-4	CASSLGPSRPNTEAFF	TGTGCCAGCAGTTTAGGACCCAGCAGACCGAACACTGAAGCTTTCTTT
TRBJ2-7	12	NA	NA	TRBV20-1	CSARRSLYEQYF	TGCAGTGCTAGAAGGTCCCTATACGAGCAGTACTTC
TRBJ2-7	13	NA	NA	TRBV5-1	CASTYQQGDEQYF	TGCGCCAGCACCTACCAACAGGGAGACGAGCAGTACTTC
TRBJ1-2	14	NA	few	TRBV6-6	CASSYSEGGSDYTF	TGTGCCAGCAGTTACTCGGAAGGTGGTAGTGACTACACCTTC
TRBJ2-7	14	NA	NA	TRBV7-2	CASSLYYSSYEQYF	TGTGCCAGCAGCTTATACTACAGCTCCTACGAGCAGTACTTC
TRBJ1-5	16	NA	NA	TRBV6-1	CASSGVFSISNQPQHF	TGTGCCAGCAGTGGCGTATTCAGCATTAGCAATCAGCCCCAGCATTTT
TRBJ2-7	17	TRBD1	NA	TRBV4-1	CASSQEQGGFWSYEQYF	TGCGCCAGCAGCCAAGAACAGGGGGGTTTCTGGTCCTACGAGCAGTACTTC
TRBJ2-7	18	TRBD2	NA	TRBV4-1	CASSLALAGEEWAYEQYF	TGCGCCAGCAGCCTAGCCTTAGCGGGAGAGGAATGGGCCTACGAGCAGTACTTC
TRBJ2-7	16	TRBD2	NA	TRBV6-1	CASSERGELASYEQYF	TGTGCCAGCAGTGAGCGGGGAGAACTAGCGAGCTACGAGCAGTACTTC
TRBJ1-1	14	NA	NA	TRBV5-1	CASSPATVNTEAFF	TGCGCCAGCAGCCCCGCGACAGTGAACACTGAAGCTTTCTTT
TRBJ2-1	15	NA	few	TRBV18	CASSPRLPSYNEQFF	TGTGCCAGCTCACCGCGACTCCCGTCCTACAATGAGCAGTTCTTC
TRBJ1-6	17	NA	NA	TRBV3-1	CASSQVSMGSYNSPLHF	TGTGCCAGCAGCCAAGTATCTATGGGTTCCTATAATTCACCCCTCCACTTT
TRBJ1-5	15	NA	NA	TRBV19	CASRQGRGSNQPQHF	TGTGCCAGTAGACAGGGCCGAGGTAGCAATCAGCCCCAGCATTTT
TRBJ2-1	14	NA	NA	TRBV6-6	CASSYSREGSEQFF	TGTGCCAGCAGTTATTCCAGGGAAGGTAGCGAGCAGTTCTTC
TRBJ2-7	13	TRBD1	NA	TRBV20-1	CSAPGQGINEQYF	TGCAGTGCCCCGGGACAGGGTATCAATGAGCAGTACTTC
TRBJ2-7	11	NA	NA	TRBV20-1	CSAPEYYEQYF	TGCAGTGCTCCAGAATACTACGAGCAGTACTTC
TRBJ2-5	15	NA	NA	TRBV24-1	CATSDLGVEAETQYF	TGTGCCACCAGTGATTTGGGCGTGGAGGCGGAGACCCAGTACTTC
TRBJ2-3	11	NA	NA	TRBV27	CASRLLHTQYF	TGTGCCAGCCGGCTGCTCCATACGCAGTATTTT
TRBJ1-4	14	NA	few	TRBV4-2	CASSARPDNEKLFF	TGTGCCAGCAGCGCCAGGCCGGATAATGAAAAACTGTTTTTT
TRBJ1-2	15	TRBD1	many	TRBV6-6	CASSLSTGTGSGYTF	TGTGCCAGCAGCCTCTCTACCGGGACAGGGTCTGGCTACACCTTC
TRBJ1-2	13	NA	few	TRBV10-3	CAIRDSANYGYTF	TGTGCCATCAGAGACAGCGCTAACTATGGCTACACCTTC
TRBJ2-1	18	TRBD2	once	TRBV14	CASSQGTPSGRGSNEQFF	TGTGCCAGCAGCCAAGGGACCCCTAGCGGGAGGGGCTCCAATGAGCAGTTCTTC
TRBJ1-1	17	NA	few	TRBV4-1	CASSQTPGTGRDTEAFF	TGCGCCAGCAGCCAGACCCCCGGGACCGGGAGGGACACTGAAGCTTTCTTT
TRBJ1-6	15	TRBD1	once	TRBV12-3/TRBV12-4	CASSCGDRDHSPLHF	TGTGCCAGCAGTTGTGGGGACAGGGATCATTCACCCCTCCACTTT
TRBJ1-1	16	NA	few	TRBV3-1	CASSQEATGKNTEAFF	TGTGCCAGCAGCCAAGAGGCGACAGGCAAGAACACTGAAGCTTTCTTT
TRBJ2-1	16	TRBD1	NA	TRBV28	CASSVPGTGGLGEQFF	TGTGCCAGCAGCGTACCCGGGACAGGGGGCTTGGGTGAGCAGTTCTTC
TRBJ1-1	12	NA	NA	TRBV3-1	CATGRGEDEAFF	TGTGCCACCGGGAGAGGGGAAGACGAAGCTTTCTTT
TRBJ1-2	15	TRBD1	NA	TRBV6-6	CASSGGQGTNYGYTF	TGTGCCAGCAGCGGGGGACAGGGTACTAACTATGGCTACACCTTC
TRBJ2-5	16	NA	few	TRBV5-1	CASSPTNPGFGETQYF	TGCGCCAGCAGCCCGACAAATCCGGGATTTGGAGAGACCCAGTACTTC
TRBJ2-1	15	TRBD2	NA	TRBV4-2	CASSPGGGSGYEQFF	TGTGCCAGCAGCCCCGGAGGCGGGAGTGGGTATGAGCAGTTCTTC
TRBJ1-5	14	NA	NA	TRBV10-2	CASSERAQQSAQHF	TGCGCCAGCAGTGAGAGGGCACAACAATCAGCCCAGCATTTT
TRBJ1-5	15	NA	few	TRBV20-1	CSAGDGSYSNQPQHF	TGCAGTGCTGGCGACGGATCGTATAGCAATCAGCCCCAGCATTTT
TRBJ2-1	14	NA	NA	TRBV6-5	CASGVWGSYNEQFF	TGTGCCAGCGGGGTTTGGGGTTCCTACAATGAGCAGTTCTTC
TRBJ2-7	17	NA	NA	TRBV20-1	CSARDTASAMSSYEQYF	TGCAGTGCTAGAGATACGGCTAGCGCCATGAGCTCCTACGAGCAGTACTTC
TRBJ1-5	14	NA	NA	TRBV12-3/TRBV12-4	CASSPHPGNQPQHF	TGTGCCAGCAGTCCACACCCGGGCAATCAGCCCCAGCATTTT
TRBJ1-1	15	TRBD1	NA	TRBV7-9	CASSPGTGSNTEAFF	TGTGCCAGCAGCCCAGGGACAGGGAGTAACACTGAAGCTTTCTTT
TRBJ2-5	15	TRBD2	many	TRBV7-8	CASSLVLAGQETQYF	TGTGCCAGCAGCTTAGTACTAGCGGGGCAAGAGACCCAGTACTTC
TRBJ2-1	15	TRBD2	NA	TRBV20-1	CSAKKAGVGHNEQFF	TGCAGTGCTAAGAAAGCGGGAGTTGGGCACAATGAGCAGTTCTTC
TRBJ2-1	12	NA	NA	TRBV28	CASSPGIQTPFF	TGTGCCAGCAGCCCCGGCATCCAGACTCCGTTCTTC
TRBJ2-7	14	NA	few	TRBV14	CATSQGQGVHEQYF	TGTGCCACGAGTCAGGGGCAGGGTGTCCACGAGCAGTACTTC
TRBJ1-2	15	NA	few	TRBV25-1	CASSEAGTTYGSYTF	TGTGCCAGCAGTGAAGCCGGGACGACGTATGGAAGCTACACCTTC
TRBJ2-1	15	NA	NA	TRBV15	CATSRRGLANGEQFF	TGTGCCACCAGCAGGAGAGGGCTAGCCAACGGTGAGCAGTTCTTC
TRBJ2-3	17	NA	few	TRBV5-1	CASSLELAPGYTDTQYF	TGCGCCAGCAGCTTGGAGCTAGCGCCGGGGTACACAGATACGCAGTATTTT
TRBJ1-5	15	NA	NA	TRBV7-2	CASSLRLGSNQPQHF	TGTGCCAGCAGCTTAAGGTTAGGTAGCAATCAGCCCCAGCATTTT
TRBJ2-5	13	NA	NA	TRBV7-9	CASSLEFGTFQYF	TGTGCCAGCAGCTTAGAGTTTGGTACGTTCCAGTACTTC
TRBJ2-2	16	NA	NA	TRBV20-1	CSARDGRGLVTGELFF	TGCAGTGCTAGAGATGGGAGGGGGCTGGTCACCGGGGAGCTGTTTTTT
TRBJ2-5	13	NA	NA	TRBV20-1	CSALRVEQETQYF	TGCAGTGCCCTCAGGGTCGAACAAGAGACCCAGTACTTC
TRBJ1-2	18	NA	NA	TRBV28	CASRVSGSAAVGPLGYTF	TGTGCCAGCAGAGTTTCGGGATCGGCGGCAGTAGGACCCCTTGGCTACACCTTC
TRBJ1-2	14	NA	few	TRBV12-3/TRBV12-4	CASSLAGNRYGYTF	TGTGCCAGCAGTTTAGCGGGGAACCGCTATGGCTACACCTTC
TRBJ1-2	14	TRBD1	NA	TRBV20-1	CSARPGTGDYGYTF	TGCAGTGCTAGGCCGGGGACAGGGGACTATGGCTACACCTTC
TRBJ2-7	14	TRBD2	NA	TRBV5-8	CASLPGLDAAEQYF	TGTGCCAGCCTTCCGGGACTAGATGCCGCCGAGCAGTACTTC
TRBJ2-5	14	NA	NA	TRBV5-4	CASSSAYSQETQYF	TGTGCCAGCAGCTCTGCCTACTCCCAAGAGACCCAGTACTTC
TRBJ1-6	14	NA	NA	TRBV7-9	CASSVEQGNSPLHF	TGTGCCAGCAGCGTAGAACAGGGAAATTCACCCCTCCACTTT
TRBJ1-1	13	TRBD1	NA	TRBV20-1	CSAVTGGYTEAFF	TGCAGTGCGGTAACAGGGGGCTACACTGAAGCTTTCTTT